This entry lists 27 T cell receptor beta chains sequenced from one sample in a study of CD8 T cells in ankylosing spondylitis. Study-wide points: A motif in TCR beta, a set of 8 or 9 highly homologous variants, appeared characteristic of ankylosing spondylitis blood.

TCRdb used MiXCR to reprocess the 5' RACE reads, holding one entry per CDR3 protein. The sample has 750,000 to 850,000 distinct CDR3 sequences, roughly 10% seen once. Their target antigens are unknown. Material for sequencing was blood, either unsorted or a sorted T cell fraction (not recorded which). The receptor source for this set is a male donor with ankylosing spondylitis.

The table lists this clonotype with many counts. V and J are TRBV12-3 or TRBV12-4 and TRBJ2-1, with D possibly matching TRBD1 (5 bases). V lost 6 bases to trimming and J lost 7 bases, with 13 bases between them. The length of the CDR3 is 13 residues. CDR3 residues: CASSLLGRNEQFF. The CDR3 DNA reads TGTGCCAGCAGCTTATTGGGGCGTAATGAGCAGTTCTTC.

The chain combines TRBV20-1 with TRBJ2-1; unclear D gene. The V gene lost 5 bases and the J gene lost 3 bases, with 5 bases spanning the gap. This CDR3 has 11 amino acids. The V gene's germline CDR1 is DFQATT and CDR2 SNEGSKA (reference sequence). The CDR3 here is CSAFRYNEQFF. The DNA for the CDR3 is TGCAGTGCTTTTCGCTACAATGAGCAGTTCTTC.

This clonotype was seen many times. The V gene is TRBV12-3 or TRBV12-4, the J gene TRBJ2-7; 8 bases are a match to TRBD1. This CDR3 is 13 amino acids long. J lost 5 bases, V lost 6 bases, and 6 bases had no gene match. The CDR3 DNA reads TGTGCCAGCAGGGAAACAGGGGGTAACGAGCAGTACTTC. Residues: CASRETGGNEQYF.

This clonotype was counted between two and nine times. This chain uses TRBV7-2 with TRBJ1-5; 11 positions agree with TRBD1. The CDR3 consists of 15 residues. Germline CDR1 is SGHTA and CDR2 is FQGNSA. V lost 3 bases and J lost 4; bases outside the gene matches: 2. The CDR3 sequence is CASSFRDRGNQPQHF. The CDR3 DNA is TGTGCCAGCAGCTTCCGGGACAGGGGGAATCAGCCCCAGCATTTT.

The V gene is TRBV7-9, the J gene TRBJ2-7; TRBD1 aligns across 8 bases. The length of the CDR3 is 13 residues. Per germline, CDR1 SEHNR and CDR2 FQNEAQ (reference sequence). The V segment lost 5 bases and the J segment 5 bases; nucleotides outside the gene matches: 5. CDR3 protein: CASSQTGGNEQYF. The CDR3 nucleotides are TGTGCCAGCAGCCAAACAGGGGGAAACGAGCAGTACTTC.

The V call is TRBV6-2 or TRBV6-3, the J call TRBJ1-2; D ambiguous. The CDR3 totals 12 residues. Per germline, CDR1 MNHEY and CDR2 SVGEGT. V lost 2 bases and J 8 bases, leaving 9 bases between the germline ends. In nucleotides, the CDR3 is TGTGCCAGCAGTTACCTGGATGGAGGCTACACCTTC. Its protein is CASSYLDGGYTF.

This clonotype was detected ten times or more. V usage is TRBV20-1 and J usage is TRBJ2-3, with a tentative D call TRBD2 (6 bases). Germline V gene sequence: CDR1 DFQATT, CDR2 SNEGSKA (reference sequence). This CDR3 region has 16 residues. The germline V and J ends were trimmed by 4 bases and 4 bases, with 21 bases remaining between them. The CDR3 reads CSATELGGGLPDTQYF. The DNA of the CDR3 is TGCAGTGCTACCGAACTTGGGGGAGGCCTTCCAGATACGCAGTATTTT.

This rearrangement joins TRBV19 to TRBJ2-1; TRBD1 is a possible D gene (5 bases). Germline CDR1 LNHDA, CDR2 SQIVND (reference sequence). The CDR3 is made up of 15 amino acids. V lost 6 bases, J lost 2 bases, and 14 bases lay in between. CDR3 region: CASRVDSNPYNEQFF. DNA of the CDR3: TGTGCCAGTAGGGTTGACAGCAACCCCTACAATGAGCAGTTCTTC.

The table lists this clonotype with a few counts. The chain combines TRBV4-2 with TRBJ1-1, with 7 bases fitting TRBD1. Germline CDR1 and CDR2: LGHNA and YNFKEQ. The length of the CDR3 is 15 residues. With V trimmed by 5 bases and J by 3 bases, 9 bases remained unmatched. The CDR3 loop reads CASSNNNRGDTEAFF. The CDR3 bases are TGTGCCAGCAGCAACAATAACAGGGGAGACACTGAAGCTTTCTTT.

The CDR3 coding sequence is TGTGCCAGCAGTTACGATTTCAGGGGCACTGAAGCTTTCTTT. This translates into CASSYDFRGTEAFF. J is TRBJ1-1 and V is TRBV6-5, with D perhaps matching TRBD1 (6 bases). This CDR3 contains 14 residues. V gave up 2 bases and J gave up 4 bases, with 11 bases separating them. Germline V gene lookup returns CDR1 MNHEY and CDR2 SVGAGI.

The table lists this clonotype with many counts. The V call is TRBV6-1, the J call TRBJ1-4; 8 bases are a match to TRBD1. Germline V gives CDR1 MNHNS, CDR2 SASEGT. The junction had 3 bases not matched to a gene; V was cut back by 6 bases and J by 3 bases. The CDR3 has 14 residues. CDR3 nucleotide sequence: TGTGCCAGCAGCCGACAGGGGTCTAATGAAAAACTGTTTTTT. It specifies CASSRQGSNEKLFF.

The V call is TRBV6-5, the J call TRBJ1-4; possible D gene TRBD1, 6 bases. Germline V gene lookup returns CDR1 MNHEY and CDR2 SVGAGI. V lost 2 bases and J lost 8, with 12 bases in between. The CDR3 has 14 residues. CDR3 nucleotide sequence: TGTGCCAGCAGTTACGTCCAGGGGCAGGAAAAACTGTTTTTT. Translation gives CASSYVQGQEKLFF.

This clonotype has a handful of counts. The chain joins TRBV12-3 or TRBV12-4 to TRBJ1-1; D is uncertain. This CDR3 is 14 amino acids long. V lost 5 bases to trimming and J lost 4 bases, with 14 bases between them. CDR3 residues: CASSKTVGGTEAFF. The CDR3 DNA sequence: TGTGCCAGCAGTAAGACGGTCGGAGGCACTGAAGCTTTCTTT.

This rearrangement joins TRBV5-1 to TRBJ2-3; 8 nucleotides align to TRBD1. The V and J ends lost 4 bases and 2 bases, in that order; junction bases with no gene match: 6. Germline CDR1 and CDR2: SGHRS and YFSETQ. The CDR3 loop spans 15 amino acids. The CDR3 DNA reads as TGCGCCAGCAGCGCGCGGGACAGGACCACAGATACGCAGTATTTT. Protein: CASSARDRTTDTQYF.

The gene calls are TRBV7-2 and TRBJ2-5; 13 bases fit TRBD2. The V gene's germline CDR1 is SGHTA and CDR2 FQGNSA. This CDR3 is 17 amino acids long. Trimming cost V 5 bases and J 0 bases; bases outside gene matches: 6. CDR3 region: CASSRGTSGTYQETQYF. CDR3 coding DNA: TGTGCCAGCAGCCGTGGGACTAGCGGGACGTACCAAGAGACCCAGTACTTC. Full variable domain (outside the CDR3, taken from reference TRBV7-2 and TRBJ2-5): GAGVSQSPSNKVTEKGKDVELRCDPISGHTALYWYRQSLGQGLEFLIYFQGNSAPDKSGLPSDRFSAERTGGSVSTLTIQRTQQEDSAVYLCASSRGTSGTYQETQYFGPGTRLLVL.

The chain recombines TRBV27 with TRBJ1-4; 7 bases are a match to TRBD1. The CDR3 contains 16 residues. The V and J ends lost 5 bases and 8 bases, in that order; junction bases with no gene match: 14. From germline, CDR1 is MNHEY and CDR2 SMNVEV (reference sequence). As DNA, the CDR3 is TGTGCCAGCAGTGACAGGGCCACCGCCTTGGGGGAAAAACTGTTTTTT. Its protein is CASSDRATALGEKLFF. Combining the CDR3 with reference TRBV27 and TRBJ1-4 gives the whole variable domain EAQVTQNPRYLITVTGKKLTVTCSQNMNHEYMSWYRQDPGLGLRQIYYSMNVEVTDKGDVPEGYKVSRKEKRNFPLILESPSPNQTSLYFCASSDRATALGEKLFFGSGTQLSVL.

The genes are TRBV20-1 and TRBJ1-2; D is possibly TRBD1 (5 bases). CDR3 length equals 16 residues. The V end was cut by 5 bases, the J end by 7 bases, with 26 bases between. Germline V CDR1 and CDR2: DFQATT, SNEGSKA (reference sequence). This chain's CDR3 is CSAFPGLLLRRAGYTF. The DNA for the CDR3 is TGCAGTGCTTTTCCGGGACTGCTCCTCCGAAGGGCTGGCTACACCTTC.

The chain combines TRBV20-1 with TRBJ2-3; possibly TRBD2 for D (6 bases). The CDR3 extends over 15 amino acids. CDR1 is DFQATT, CDR2 SNEGSKA, per germline (reference sequence). Trimming stripped 3 bases from V and 3 bases from J, with 16 bases between. CDR3 protein: CSARGTRGRTDTQYF. The CDR3, as DNA: TGCAGTGCTAGGGGTACCCGGGGGAGGACAGATACGCAGTATTTT.

This clonotype was picked up a small number of times. The chain is built from TRBV28 and TRBJ2-7; 8 bases map to TRBD1. CDR1 and CDR2 from the germline V gene are MDHEN and SYDVKM. Unmatched junction bases numbered 9, after V lost 5 bases and J lost 3 bases. The CDR3 covers 15 residues. CDR3 nucleotides: TGTGCCAGCAGTCTCCTAGACAGGGGCTACTACGAGCAGTACTTC. It specifies CASSLLDRGYYEQYF.

This clonotype was recorded many times. The chain links TRBV29-1 to TRBJ2-1; TRBD2 agrees at 10 bases. V was pared by 0 bases and J by 4 bases, with 6 bases of the junction left unmatched. Germline assignment: CDR1 SQVTM and CDR2 ANQGSEA. The CDR3 consists of 16 residues. The CDR3 DNA reads as TGCAGCGTTGAAGAGAGCGGGGGGGGGATATACAATGAGCAGTTCTTC. Translation: CSVEESGGGIYNEQFF.

This clonotype was observed at least ten times. The CDR3 reads CASSEQGRGNQPQHF. CDR3 nucleotide sequence: TGTGCCAGCAGTGAACAGGGTCGGGGCAATCAGCCCCAGCATTTT. The chain employs TRBV6-1 and TRBJ1-5, with D tentatively TRBD1 (5 bases). This CDR3 region has 15 residues. Germline values: CDR1 MNHNS, CDR2 SASEGT. Trimming removed 2 bases at V and 2 bases at J, with 10 bases between.

The chain couples TRBV4-1 to TRBJ1-2; D call uncertain. V was trimmed by 4 bases and J by 8 bases, leaving 11 bases between them. The CDR3 contains 12 residues. CDR1 and CDR2 (germline): MGHRA, YSYEKL. CDR3 sequence: CASSPYGSGYTF. CDR3 in DNA: TGCGCCAGCAGCCCATACGGCTCCGGCTACACCTTC.

The rearrangement joins TRBV2 to TRBJ1-2; no reliable D call. Looked up from germline, CDR1 is SNHLY and CDR2 is FYNNEI. V was pared by 1 base and J by 3 bases, with 9 bases between. This CDR3 has 14 amino acids. The CDR3 region has the DNA TGTGCCAGCAGTGAAGGTTGGCAGTACTATGGCTACACCTTC. Translating gives CASSEGWQYYGYTF.

This clonotype was seen more than once but under ten times. The chain carries TRBV5-5 and TRBJ2-3; D assignment may be TRBD1 or TRBD2 (5 bases each). V lost 3 bases, J lost 0 bases, and 8 bases lay in between. The germline V gene has CDR1 SGHKS and CDR2 YYEKEE (reference sequence). The CDR3 totals 14 residues. The CDR3 region has the DNA TGTGCCAGCAGCTCGGGACGTAGCACAGATACGCAGTATTTT. Protein product: CASSSGRSTDTQYF.

This clonotype was detected a few times. V usage is TRBV11-2 and J usage is TRBJ2-3, with D perhaps TRBD2 (5 bases). CDR1 and CDR2 (germline): SGHAT, FQNNGV. V lost 10 bases and J 6 bases, leaving 17 bases between the germline ends. This CDR3 is 13 amino acids long. The CDR3 protein is CATARALSDTQYF. The CDR3 DNA reads TGTGCCACCGCGAGGGCGCTGTCCGATACGCAGTATTTT.

This clonotype was counted a few times. The chain couples TRBV20-1 to TRBJ2-3, with 13 bases that match TRBD2. This CDR3 is 14 amino acids long. Germline lookup yields CDR1 DFQATT and CDR2 SNEGSKA (reference sequence). CDR3 in amino acids: CRPWTSGSGDTQYF. The CDR3 nucleotides read TGCCGGCCATGGACTAGCGGGAGTGGAGATACGCAGTATTTT.

This chain links TRBV5-4 with TRBJ1-5, with 7 bases lining up with TRBD1. The germline V gene encodes CDR1 SGHNT and CDR2 YYREEE (reference sequence). J gave up 3 bases and V 0 bases, and 3 bases lay outside the gene matches. The length of the CDR3 is 15 residues. The DNA of the CDR3 is TGTGCCAGCAGCTTGGACAGGGGAGTCAATCAGCCCCAGCATTTT. Amino acid sequence: CASSLDRGVNQPQHF.